This T cell receptor beta chain was identified during a study of T cell changes during pregnancy in multiple sclerosis. V was shortened by 0 bases and J by 4 bases, with 8 bases between the two germline ends. This CDR3 has 15 amino acids. From germline, CDR1 is SGDLS and CDR2 YYNGEE. Assay: immunoSEQ multiplex PCR; the TCRdb copy retains only in-frame clones and omits some. Here the sample spans some 51,000 clones, around 93% being singletons. The V call is TRBV9, the J call TRBJ1-6; no clear D. The sequencing used CD8+ T cells from peripheral blood mononuclear cells, collected in the first trimester of pregnancy. This TCR was recovered from a female donor with multiple sclerosis, enrolled in a pregnancy study. The CDR3 bases are TGTGCCAGCAGCGTAGAAGAGGAGTATAATTCACCCCTCCACTTT. Translating it yields CASSVEEEYNSPLHF.